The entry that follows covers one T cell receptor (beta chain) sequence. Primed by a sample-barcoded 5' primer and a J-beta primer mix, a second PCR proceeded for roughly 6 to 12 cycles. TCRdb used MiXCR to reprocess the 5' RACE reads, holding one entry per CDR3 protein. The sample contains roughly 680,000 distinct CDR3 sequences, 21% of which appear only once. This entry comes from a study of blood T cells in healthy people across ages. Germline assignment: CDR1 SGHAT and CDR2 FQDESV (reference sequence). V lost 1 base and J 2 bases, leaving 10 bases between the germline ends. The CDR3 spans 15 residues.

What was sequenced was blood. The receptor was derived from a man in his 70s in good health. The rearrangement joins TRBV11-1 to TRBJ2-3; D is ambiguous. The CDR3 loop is CASSLEGFHTDTQYF. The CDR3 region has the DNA TGTGCCAGCAGCTTAGAGGGATTCCACACAGATACGCAGTATTTT.